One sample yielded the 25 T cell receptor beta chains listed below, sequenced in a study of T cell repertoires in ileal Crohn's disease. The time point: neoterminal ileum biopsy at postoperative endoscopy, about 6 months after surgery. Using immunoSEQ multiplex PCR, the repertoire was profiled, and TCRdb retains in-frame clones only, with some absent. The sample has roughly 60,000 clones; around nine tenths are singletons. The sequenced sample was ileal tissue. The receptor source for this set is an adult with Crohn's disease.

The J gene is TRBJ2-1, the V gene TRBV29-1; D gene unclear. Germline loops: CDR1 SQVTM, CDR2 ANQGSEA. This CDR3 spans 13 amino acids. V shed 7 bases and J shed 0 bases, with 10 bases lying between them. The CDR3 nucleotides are TGCAGCGGAAGACACCGCTCCTACAATGAGCAGTTCTTC. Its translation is CSGRHRSYNEQFF.

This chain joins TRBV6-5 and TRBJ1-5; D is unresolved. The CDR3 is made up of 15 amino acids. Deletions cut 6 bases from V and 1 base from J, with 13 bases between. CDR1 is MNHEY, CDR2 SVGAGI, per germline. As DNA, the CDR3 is TGTGCCAGCAGCCGTCGTGTCTCGAGCAATCAGCCCCAGCATTTT. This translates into CASSRRVSSNQPQHF.

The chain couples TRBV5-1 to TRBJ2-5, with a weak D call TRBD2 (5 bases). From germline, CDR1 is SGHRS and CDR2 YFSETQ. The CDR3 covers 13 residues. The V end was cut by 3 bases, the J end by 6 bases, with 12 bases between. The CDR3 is CASSSPPGKTQYF. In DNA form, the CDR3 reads TGCGCCAGCAGCTCCCCCCCGGGGAAGACCCAGTACTTC. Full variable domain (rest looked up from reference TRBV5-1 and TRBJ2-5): KAGVTQTPRYLIKTRGQQVTLSCSPISGHRSVSWYQQTPGQGLQFLFEYFSETQRNKGNFPGRFSGRQFSNSRSEMNVSTLELGDSALYLCASSSPPGKTQYFGPGTRLLVL.

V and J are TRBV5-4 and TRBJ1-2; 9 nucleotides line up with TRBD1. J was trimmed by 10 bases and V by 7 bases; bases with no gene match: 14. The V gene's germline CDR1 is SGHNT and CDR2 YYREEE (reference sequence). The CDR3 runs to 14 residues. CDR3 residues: CASATTGTGYPYTF. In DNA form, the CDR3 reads TGTGCCAGCGCAACCACCGGGACAGGGTACCCCTACACCTTC.

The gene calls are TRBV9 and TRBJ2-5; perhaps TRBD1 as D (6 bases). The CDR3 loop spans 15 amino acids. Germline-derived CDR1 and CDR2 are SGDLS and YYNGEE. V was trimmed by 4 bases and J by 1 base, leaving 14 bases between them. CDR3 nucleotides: TGTGCCAGCAGCCGCGAGGGGACATTCCAAGAGACCCAGTACTTC. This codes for CASSREGTFQETQYF.

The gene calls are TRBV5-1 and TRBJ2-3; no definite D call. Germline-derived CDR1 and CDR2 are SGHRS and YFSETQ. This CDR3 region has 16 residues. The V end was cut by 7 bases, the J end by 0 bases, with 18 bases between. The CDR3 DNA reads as TGCGCCAGCGCCACCCAGATTCTCGGGAGCACAGATACGCAGTATTTT. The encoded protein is CASATQILGSTDTQYF. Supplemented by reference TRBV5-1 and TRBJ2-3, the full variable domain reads KAGVTQTPRYLIKTRGQQVTLSCSPISGHRSVSWYQQTPGQGLQFLFEYFSETQRNKGNFPGRFSGRQFSNSRSEMNVSTLELGDSALYLCASATQILGSTDTQYFGPGTRLTVL.

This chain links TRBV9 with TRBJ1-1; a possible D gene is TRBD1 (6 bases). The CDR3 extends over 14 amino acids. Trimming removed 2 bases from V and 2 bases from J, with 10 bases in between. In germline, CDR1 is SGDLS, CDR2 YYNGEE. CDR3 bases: TGTGCCAGCAGCGTCCCACAGGGCAACACTGAAGCTTTCTTT. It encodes CASSVPQGNTEAFF.

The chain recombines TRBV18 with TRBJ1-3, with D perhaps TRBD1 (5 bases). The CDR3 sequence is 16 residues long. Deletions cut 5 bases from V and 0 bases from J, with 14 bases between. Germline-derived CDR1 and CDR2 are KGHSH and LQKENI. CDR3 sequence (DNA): TGTGCCAGCTCAACCGGGGGTAGCAGCTCTGGAAACACCATATATTTT. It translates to CASSTGGSSSGNTIYF.

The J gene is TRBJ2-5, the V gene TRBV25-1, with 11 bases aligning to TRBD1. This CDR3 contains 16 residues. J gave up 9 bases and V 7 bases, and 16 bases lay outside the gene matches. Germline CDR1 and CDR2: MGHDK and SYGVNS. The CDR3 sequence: CASTGTGGFALGAQYF. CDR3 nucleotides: TGTGCCAGCACCGGGACAGGGGGTTTTGCCCTTGGGGCCCAGTACTTC.

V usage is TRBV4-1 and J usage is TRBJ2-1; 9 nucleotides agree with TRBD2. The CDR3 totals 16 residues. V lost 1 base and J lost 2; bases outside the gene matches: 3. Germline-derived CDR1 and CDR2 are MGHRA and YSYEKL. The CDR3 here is CASSQVASGTYNEQFF. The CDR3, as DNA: TGCGCCAGCAGCCAAGTAGCTAGCGGGACCTACAATGAGCAGTTCTTC.

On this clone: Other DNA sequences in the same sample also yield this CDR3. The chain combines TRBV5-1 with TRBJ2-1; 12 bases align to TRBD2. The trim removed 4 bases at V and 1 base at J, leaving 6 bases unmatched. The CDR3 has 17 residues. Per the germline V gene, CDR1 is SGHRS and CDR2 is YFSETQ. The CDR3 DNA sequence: TGCGCCAGCAGCCCGGGACTAGCGGGTCCATCCTACAATGAGCAGTTCTTC. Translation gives CASSPGLAGPSYNEQFF. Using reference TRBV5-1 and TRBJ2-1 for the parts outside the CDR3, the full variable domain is KAGVTQTPRYLIKTRGQQVTLSCSPISGHRSVSWYQQTPGQGLQFLFEYFSETQRNKGNFPGRFSGRQFSNSRSEMNVSTLELGDSALYLCASSPGLAGPSYNEQFFGPGTRLTVL.

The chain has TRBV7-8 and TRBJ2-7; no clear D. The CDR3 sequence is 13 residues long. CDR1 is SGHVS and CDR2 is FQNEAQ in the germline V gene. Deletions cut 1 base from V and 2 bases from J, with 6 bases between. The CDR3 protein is CASSLGSTYEQYV. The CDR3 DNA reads TGTGCCAGCAGCTTAGGGAGTACCTACGAGCAGTACGTC.

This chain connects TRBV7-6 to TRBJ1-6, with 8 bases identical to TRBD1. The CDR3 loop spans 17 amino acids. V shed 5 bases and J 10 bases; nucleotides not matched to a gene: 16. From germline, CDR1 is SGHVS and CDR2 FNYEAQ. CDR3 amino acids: CASSGQGRSGVGSPLHF. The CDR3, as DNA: TGTGCCAGCAGCGGACAGGGAAGAAGCGGGGTAGGCTCACCCCTCCACTTT.

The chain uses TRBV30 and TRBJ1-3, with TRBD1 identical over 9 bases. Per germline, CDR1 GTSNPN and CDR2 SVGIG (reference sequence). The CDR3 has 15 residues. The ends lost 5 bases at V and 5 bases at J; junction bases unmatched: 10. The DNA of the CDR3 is TGTGCCTGGGCCTCCGGACAGGGGAGTCGAAACACCATATATTTT. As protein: CAWASGQGSRNTIYF.

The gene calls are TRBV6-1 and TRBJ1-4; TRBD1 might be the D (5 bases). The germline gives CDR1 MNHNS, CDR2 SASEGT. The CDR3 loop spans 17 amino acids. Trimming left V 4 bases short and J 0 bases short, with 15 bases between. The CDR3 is CASSGGTMVATNEKLFF. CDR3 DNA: TGTGCCAGCAGTGGAGGGACTATGGTTGCAACTAATGAAAAACTGTTTTTT.

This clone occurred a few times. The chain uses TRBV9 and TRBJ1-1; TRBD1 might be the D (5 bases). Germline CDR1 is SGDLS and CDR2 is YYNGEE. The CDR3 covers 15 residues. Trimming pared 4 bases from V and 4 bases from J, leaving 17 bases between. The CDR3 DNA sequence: TGTGCCAGCAGCCTCGGAAGGGGCGGGGGCACTGAAGCTTTCTTT. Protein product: CASSLGRGGGTEAFF. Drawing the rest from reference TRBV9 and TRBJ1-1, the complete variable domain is DSGVTQTPKHLITATGQRVTLRCSPRSGDLSVYWYQQSLDQGLQFLIQYYNGEERAKGNILERFSAQQFPDLHSELNLSSLELGDSALYFCASSLGRGGGTEAFFGQGTRLTVV.

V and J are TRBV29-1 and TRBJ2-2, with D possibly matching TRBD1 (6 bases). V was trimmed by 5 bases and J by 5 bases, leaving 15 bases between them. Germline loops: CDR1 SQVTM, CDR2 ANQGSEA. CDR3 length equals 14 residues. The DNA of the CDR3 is TGCAGCGTTCGACCCAGGGGTGGGACCGGGGAGCTGTTTTTT. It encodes CSVRPRGGTGELFF.

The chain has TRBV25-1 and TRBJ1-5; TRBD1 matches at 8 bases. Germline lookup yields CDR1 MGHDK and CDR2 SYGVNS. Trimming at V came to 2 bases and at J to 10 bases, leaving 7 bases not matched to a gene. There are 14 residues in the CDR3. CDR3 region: CASSEQKDRAPQHF. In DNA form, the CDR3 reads TGTGCCAGCAGTGAACAAAAGGACAGGGCCCCCCAGCATTTT.

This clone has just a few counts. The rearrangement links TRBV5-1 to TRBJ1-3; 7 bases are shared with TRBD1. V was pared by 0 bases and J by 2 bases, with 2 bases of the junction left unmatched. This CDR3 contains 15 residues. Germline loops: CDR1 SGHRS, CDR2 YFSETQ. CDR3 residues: CASSLVGTAGNTIYF. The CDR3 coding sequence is TGCGCCAGCAGCTTGGTGGGGACAGCTGGAAACACCATATATTTT.

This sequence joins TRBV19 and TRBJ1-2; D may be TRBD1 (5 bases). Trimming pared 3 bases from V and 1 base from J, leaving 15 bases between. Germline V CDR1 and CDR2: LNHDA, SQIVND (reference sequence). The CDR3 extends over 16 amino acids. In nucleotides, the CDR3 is TGTGCCAGTAGTATCATCCAGGCAGGGCGTAACTATGGCTACACCTTC. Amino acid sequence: CASSIIQAGRNYGYTF. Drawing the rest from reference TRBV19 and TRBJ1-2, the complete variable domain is DGGITQSPKYLFRKEGQNVTLSCEQNLNHDAMYWYRQDPGQGLRLIYYSQIVNDFQKGDIAEGYSVSREKKESFPLTVTSAQKNPTAFYLCASSIIQAGRNYGYTFGSGTRLTVV.

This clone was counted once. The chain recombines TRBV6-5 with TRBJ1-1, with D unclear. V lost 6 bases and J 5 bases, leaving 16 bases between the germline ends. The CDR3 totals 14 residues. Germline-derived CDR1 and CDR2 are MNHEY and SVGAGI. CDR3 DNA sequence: TGTGCCAGCAGCCCATGGGCCGGAAAGACTGAAGCTTTCTTT. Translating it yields CASSPWAGKTEAFF.

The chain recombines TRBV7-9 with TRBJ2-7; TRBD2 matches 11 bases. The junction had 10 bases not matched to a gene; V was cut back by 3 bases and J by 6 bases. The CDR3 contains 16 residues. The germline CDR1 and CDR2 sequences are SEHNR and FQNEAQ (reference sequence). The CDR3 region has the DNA TGTGCCAGCAGCTTCCCATTAGCGGGAGGGCCCCTCGAGCAGTACTTC. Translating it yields CASSFPLAGGPLEQYF.

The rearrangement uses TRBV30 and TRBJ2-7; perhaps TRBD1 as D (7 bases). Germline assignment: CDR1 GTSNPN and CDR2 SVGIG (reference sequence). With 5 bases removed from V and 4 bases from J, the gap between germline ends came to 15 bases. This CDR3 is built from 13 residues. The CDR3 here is CAWGGTAGYEQYF. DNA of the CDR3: TGTGCCTGGGGCGGGACAGCCGGATACGAGCAGTACTTC. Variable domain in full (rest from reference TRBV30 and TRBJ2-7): SQTIHQWPATLVQPVGSPLSLECTVEGTSNPNLYWYRQAAGRGLQLLFYSVGIGQISSEVPQNLSASRPQDRQFILSSKKLLLSDSGFYLCAWGGTAGYEQYFGPGTRLTVT.

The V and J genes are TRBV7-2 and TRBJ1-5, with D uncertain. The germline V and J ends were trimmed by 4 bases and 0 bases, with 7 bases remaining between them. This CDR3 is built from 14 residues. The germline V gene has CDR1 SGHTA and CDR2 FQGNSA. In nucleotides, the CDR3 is TGTGCCAGCAGCTCCGAGGATAGCAATCAGCCCCAGCATTTT. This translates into CASSSEDSNQPQHF.

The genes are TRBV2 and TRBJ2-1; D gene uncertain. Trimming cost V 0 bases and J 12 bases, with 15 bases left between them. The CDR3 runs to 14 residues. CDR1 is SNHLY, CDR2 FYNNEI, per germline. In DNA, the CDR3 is TGTGCCAGCAGTGAAGCGCTTCGTGGTGAGGTGCAGTTCTTC. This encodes CASSEALRGEVQFF. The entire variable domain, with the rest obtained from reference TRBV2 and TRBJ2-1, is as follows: EPEVTQTPSHQVTQMGQEVILRCVPISNHLYFYWYRQILGQKVEFLVSFYNNEISEKSEIFDDQFSVERPDGSNFTLKIRSTKLEDSAMYFCASSEALRGEVQFFGPGTRLTVL.